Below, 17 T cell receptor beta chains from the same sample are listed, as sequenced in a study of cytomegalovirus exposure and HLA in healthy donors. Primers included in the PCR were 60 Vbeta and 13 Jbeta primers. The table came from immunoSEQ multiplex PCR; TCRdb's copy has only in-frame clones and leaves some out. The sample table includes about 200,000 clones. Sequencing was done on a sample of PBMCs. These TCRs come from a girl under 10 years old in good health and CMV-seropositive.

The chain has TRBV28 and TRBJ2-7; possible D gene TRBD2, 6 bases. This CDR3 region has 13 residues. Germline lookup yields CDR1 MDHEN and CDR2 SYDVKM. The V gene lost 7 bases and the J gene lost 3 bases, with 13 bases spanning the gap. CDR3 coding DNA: TGTGCCAGCATGGTCGGGAGTGGCTACGAGCAGTACTTC. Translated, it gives CASMVGSGYEQYF.

In nucleotides, the CDR3 is TGTGCCAGCAGCTTAGGCGGAATGATCTCTGGAAACACCATATATTTT. Protein product: CASSLGGMISGNTIYF. The chain uses TRBV7-6 and TRBJ1-3, with no clear D. Trimming removed 1 base at V and 0 bases at J, with 10 bases between. The CDR3 loop spans 16 amino acids. Germline V gene data show CDR1 as SGHVS and CDR2 as FNYEAQ.

The CDR3 DNA reads TGTGCCAGCAGCCTAACCTCGGGACAGGGAATTCAAGAGACCCAGTACTTC. It encodes CASSLTSGQGIQETQYF. The V call is TRBV27, the J call TRBJ2-5; 9 bases are shared with TRBD1. The CDR3 loop spans 17 amino acids. Trimming cost V 6 bases and J 2 bases; bases outside gene matches: 13. Germline loops: CDR1 MNHEY, CDR2 SMNVEV (reference sequence).

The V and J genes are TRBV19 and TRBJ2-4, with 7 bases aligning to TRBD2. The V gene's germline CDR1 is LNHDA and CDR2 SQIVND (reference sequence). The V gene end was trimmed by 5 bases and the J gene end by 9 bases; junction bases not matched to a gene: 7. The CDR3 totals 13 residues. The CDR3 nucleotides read TGTGCCAGTAGTCTTACTAGCGAAAGCATTCAGTACTTC. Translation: CASSLTSESIQYF.

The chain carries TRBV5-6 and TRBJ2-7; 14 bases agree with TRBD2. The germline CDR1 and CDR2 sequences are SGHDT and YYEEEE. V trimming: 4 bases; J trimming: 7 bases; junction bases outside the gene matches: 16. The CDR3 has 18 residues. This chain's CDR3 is CASSLVGLAGVPAGEQYF. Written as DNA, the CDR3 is TGTGCCAGCAGCCTTGTGGGACTAGCGGGAGTACCCGCCGGGGAGCAGTACTTC.

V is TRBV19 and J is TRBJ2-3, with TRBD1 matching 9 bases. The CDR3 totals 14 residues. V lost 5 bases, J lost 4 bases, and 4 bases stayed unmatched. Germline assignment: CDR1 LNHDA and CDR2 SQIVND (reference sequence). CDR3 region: CASSFGTGPDTQYF. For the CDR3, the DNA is TGTGCCAGTAGTTTCGGGACAGGGCCAGATACGCAGTATTTT.

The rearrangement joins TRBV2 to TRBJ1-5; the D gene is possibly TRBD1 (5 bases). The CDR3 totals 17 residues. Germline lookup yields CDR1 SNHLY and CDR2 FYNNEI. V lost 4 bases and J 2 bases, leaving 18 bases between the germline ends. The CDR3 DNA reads TGTGCCAGCAGTGGTTCGGCAGGGATAGTCGGCAATCAGCCCCAGCATTTT. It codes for CASSGSAGIVGNQPQHF.

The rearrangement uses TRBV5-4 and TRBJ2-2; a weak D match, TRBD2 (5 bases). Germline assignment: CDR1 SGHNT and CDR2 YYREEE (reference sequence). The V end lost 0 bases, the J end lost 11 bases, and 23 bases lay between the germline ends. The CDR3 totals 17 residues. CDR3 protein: CASSLGGGRDVSGELFF. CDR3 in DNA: TGTGCCAGCAGCTTGGGTGGCGGTAGGGATGTTTCGGGAGAGCTGTTTTTT.

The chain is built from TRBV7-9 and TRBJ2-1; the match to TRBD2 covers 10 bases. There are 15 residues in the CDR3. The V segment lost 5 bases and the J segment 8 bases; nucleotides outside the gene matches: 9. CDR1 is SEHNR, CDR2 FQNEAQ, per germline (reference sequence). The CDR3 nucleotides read TGTGCCAGCAGCCCAGCTAGCGGGAGCATCTATGAGCAGTTCTTC. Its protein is CASSPASGSIYEQFF.

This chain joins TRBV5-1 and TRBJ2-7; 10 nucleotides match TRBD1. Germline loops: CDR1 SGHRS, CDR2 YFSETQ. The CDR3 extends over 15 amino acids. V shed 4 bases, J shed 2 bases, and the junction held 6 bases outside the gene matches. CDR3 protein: CASSGGQGEPYEQYF. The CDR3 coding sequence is TGCGCCAGCAGCGGAGGACAGGGGGAACCCTACGAGCAGTACTTC.

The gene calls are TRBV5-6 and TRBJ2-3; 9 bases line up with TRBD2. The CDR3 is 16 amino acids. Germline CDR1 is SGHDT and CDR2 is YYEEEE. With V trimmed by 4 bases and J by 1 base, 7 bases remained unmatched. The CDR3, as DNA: TGTGCCAGCAGCCCTATAGCGGGAGAAGGCACAGATACGCAGTATTTT. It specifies CASSPIAGEGTDTQYF.

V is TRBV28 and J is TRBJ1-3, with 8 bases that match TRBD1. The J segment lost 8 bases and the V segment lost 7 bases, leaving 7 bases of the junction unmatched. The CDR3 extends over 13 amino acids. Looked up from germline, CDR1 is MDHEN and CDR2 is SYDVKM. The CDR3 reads CASNADRGDTIYF. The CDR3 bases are TGTGCCAGCAATGCCGACAGGGGCGACACCATATATTTT.

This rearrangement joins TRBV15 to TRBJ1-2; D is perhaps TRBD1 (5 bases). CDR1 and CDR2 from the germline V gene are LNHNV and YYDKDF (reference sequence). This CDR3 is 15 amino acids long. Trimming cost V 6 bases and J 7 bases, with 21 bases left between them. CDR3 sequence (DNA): TGTGCCACCAGTCAACTTCAGGGCTCCTATGGTGGCTACACCTTC. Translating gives CATSQLQGSYGGYTF.

The CDR3 region has the DNA TGTGCCAGCAGTTGGACAGGGATGGAAGCTTTCTTT. This translates into CASSWTGMEAFF. V usage is TRBV6-5 and J usage is TRBJ1-1; 8 bases are a match to TRBD1. V was pared by 4 bases and J by 8 bases, with 3 bases of the junction left unmatched. The CDR3 runs to 12 residues. CDR1 is MNHEY and CDR2 is SVGAGI in the germline V gene.

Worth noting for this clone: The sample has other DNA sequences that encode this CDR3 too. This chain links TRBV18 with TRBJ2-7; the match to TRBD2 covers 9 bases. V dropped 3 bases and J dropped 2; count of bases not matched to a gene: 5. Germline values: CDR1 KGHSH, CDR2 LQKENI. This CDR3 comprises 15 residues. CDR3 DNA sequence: TGTGCCAGCTCACCGCCGACTAGCGGAACCTACGAGCAGTACTTC. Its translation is CASSPPTSGTYEQYF.

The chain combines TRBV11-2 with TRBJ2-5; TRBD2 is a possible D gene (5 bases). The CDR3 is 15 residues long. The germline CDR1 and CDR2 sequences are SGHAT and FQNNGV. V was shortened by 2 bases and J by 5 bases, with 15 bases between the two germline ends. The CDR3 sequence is CASSLFWTQRETQYF. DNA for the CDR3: TGTGCCAGCAGCTTATTTTGGACCCAGCGGGAGACCCAGTACTTC.

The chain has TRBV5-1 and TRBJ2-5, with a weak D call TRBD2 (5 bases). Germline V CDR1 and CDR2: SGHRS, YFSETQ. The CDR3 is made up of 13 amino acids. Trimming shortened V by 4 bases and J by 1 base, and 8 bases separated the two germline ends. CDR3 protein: CASSQEAQETQYF. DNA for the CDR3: TGCGCCAGCAGCCAGGAGGCCCAAGAGACCCAGTACTTC.